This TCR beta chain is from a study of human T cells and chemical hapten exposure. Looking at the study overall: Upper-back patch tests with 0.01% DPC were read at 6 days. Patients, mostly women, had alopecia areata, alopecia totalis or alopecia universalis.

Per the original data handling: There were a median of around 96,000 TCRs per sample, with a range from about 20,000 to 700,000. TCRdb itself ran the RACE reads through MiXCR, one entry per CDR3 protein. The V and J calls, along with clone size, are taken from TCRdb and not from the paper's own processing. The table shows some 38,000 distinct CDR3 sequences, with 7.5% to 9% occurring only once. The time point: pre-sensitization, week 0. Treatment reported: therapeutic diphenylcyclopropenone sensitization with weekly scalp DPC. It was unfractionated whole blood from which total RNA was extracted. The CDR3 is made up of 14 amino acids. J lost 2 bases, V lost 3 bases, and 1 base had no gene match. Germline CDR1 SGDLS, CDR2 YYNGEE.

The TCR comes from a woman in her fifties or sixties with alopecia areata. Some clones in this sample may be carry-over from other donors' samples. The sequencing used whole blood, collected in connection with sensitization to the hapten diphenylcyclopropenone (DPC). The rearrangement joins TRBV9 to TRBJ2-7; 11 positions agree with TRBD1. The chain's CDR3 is CASSEGQGAYEQYF. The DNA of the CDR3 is TGTGCCAGCAGCGAGGGACAGGGGGCCTACGAGCAGTACTTC.